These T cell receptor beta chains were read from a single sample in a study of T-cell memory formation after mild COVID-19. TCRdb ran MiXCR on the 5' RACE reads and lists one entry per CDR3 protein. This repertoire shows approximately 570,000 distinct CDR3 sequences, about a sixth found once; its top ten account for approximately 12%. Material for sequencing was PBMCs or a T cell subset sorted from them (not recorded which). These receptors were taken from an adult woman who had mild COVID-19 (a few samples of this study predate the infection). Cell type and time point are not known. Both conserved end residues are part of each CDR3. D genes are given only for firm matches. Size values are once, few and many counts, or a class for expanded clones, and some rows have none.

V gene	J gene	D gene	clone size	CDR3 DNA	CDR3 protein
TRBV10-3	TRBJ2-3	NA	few	TGTGCCATCAGTGAGGCCGCGTACACAGATACGCAGTATTTT	CAISEAAYTDTQYF
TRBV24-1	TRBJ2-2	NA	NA	TGTGCCACCAGTGCTTGGGGGACCGGGGAGCTGTTTTTT	CATSAWGTGELFF
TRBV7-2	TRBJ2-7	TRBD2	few	TGTGCCAGCAGCGTACTAGCGGGAGGCATCCCTCTGACCTACGAGCAGTACTTC	CASSVLAGGIPLTYEQYF
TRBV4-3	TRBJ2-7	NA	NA	TGCGCCAGCAGCCAAGATTGGCGGTCCGGGGACGAGCAGTACTTC	CASSQDWRSGDEQYF
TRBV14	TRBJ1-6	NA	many	TGTGCCAGCAGCCAAGGGAGGGAGTATTCACCCCTCCACTTT	CASSQGREYSPLHF
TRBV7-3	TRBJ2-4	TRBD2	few	TGTGCCAGCAGCTTGTCGCGGGGGGACATTCAGTACTTC	CASSLSRGDIQYF
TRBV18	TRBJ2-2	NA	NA	TGTGCCAGCTCACCCCCAGGCGGAACGAACACCGGGGAGCTGTTTTTT	CASSPPGGTNTGELFF
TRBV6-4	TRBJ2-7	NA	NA	TGTGCCAGCAGTGAGATGGCAGGGGTATCATACGAGCAGTACTTC	CASSEMAGVSYEQYF
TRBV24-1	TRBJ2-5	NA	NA	TGTGCCACCAGTGATTTAGTGGGGGGCGGGGAGACCCAGTACTTC	CATSDLVGGGETQYF
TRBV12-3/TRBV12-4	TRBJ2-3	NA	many	TGTGCCAGCAGTTTATTCGGGGGCCCAGATACGCAGTATTTT	CASSLFGGPDTQYF
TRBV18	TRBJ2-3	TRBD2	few	TGTGCCAGCTCACGAACTAGCGGGAGGTTGCCAGATACGCAGTATTTT	CASSRTSGRLPDTQYF
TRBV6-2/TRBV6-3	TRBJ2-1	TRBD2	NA	TGTGCCAGCAGCGATCCCGGAGGGGGACTAGCGGGATGGTTATACAATGAGCAGTTCTTC	CASSDPGGGLAGWLYNEQFF
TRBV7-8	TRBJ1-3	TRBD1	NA	TGTGCCAGCAGCGACACAAGGACAGGTGATGGGGACACCATATATTTT	CASSDTRTGDGDTIYF
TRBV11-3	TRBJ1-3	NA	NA	TGTGCCAGCAGCTTAGTCCTCCGACTGTCCTCTGGAAACACCATATATTTT	CASSLVLRLSSGNTIYF
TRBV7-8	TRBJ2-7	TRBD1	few	TGTGCCAGCAGCTTAGAACGGACAGGGGGTTACGAGCAGTACTTC	CASSLERTGGYEQYF
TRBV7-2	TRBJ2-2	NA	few	TGTGCCAGCAGCTCCCATTCGTCGGGAAACACCGGGGAGCTGTTTTTT	CASSSHSSGNTGELFF
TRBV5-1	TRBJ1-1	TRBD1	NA	TGCGCCAGCACCGTAGGACAGGGGGTAACTGAAGCTTTCTTT	CASTVGQGVTEAFF
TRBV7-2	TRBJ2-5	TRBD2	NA	TGTGCCAGCAGCCCCGGGACTATGCAAGAGACCCAGTACTTC	CASSPGTMQETQYF
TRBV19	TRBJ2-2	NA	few	TGTGCCAGTAGTATTTTCGCCTCGGGGGAGCTGTTTTTT	CASSIFASGELFF
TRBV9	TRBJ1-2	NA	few	TGTGCCAGCAGCCCCTCTCGGTTGGCGGGGTTAGATGGCTACACCTTC	CASSPSRLAGLDGYTF
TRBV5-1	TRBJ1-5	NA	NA	TGCGCCAGCAGTTTGGGACAATACAATCAGCCCCAGCATTTT	CASSLGQYNQPQHF
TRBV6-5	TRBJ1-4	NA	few	TGTGCCAGCAGTCCCCGCCGAGAGGGGCTCACTAATGAAAAACTGTTTTTT	CASSPRREGLTNEKLFF
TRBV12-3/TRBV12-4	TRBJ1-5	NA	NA	TGTGCCAGCAGTTTAGCAGGGGGTGATGGGACCCAGCATTTT	CASSLAGGDGTQHF
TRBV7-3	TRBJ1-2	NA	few	TGTGCCAGCAGCACAGAACCAGGGAGCTATGGCTACACCTTC	CASSTEPGSYGYTF
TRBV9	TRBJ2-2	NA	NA	TGTGCCAGCAGCTTAACCACCGGGACACTCACCGGGGAGCTGTTTTTT	CASSLTTGTLTGELFF
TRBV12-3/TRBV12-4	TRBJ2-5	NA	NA	TGTGCCAGCAGTTCCAAGACCGGCGTTAGGGGGGCCCAGTACTTC	CASSSKTGVRGAQYF
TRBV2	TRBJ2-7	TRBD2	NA	TGTGCCAGCAGTGCCCGGACTAGCGGATACGAGCAGTACTTC	CASSARTSGYEQYF
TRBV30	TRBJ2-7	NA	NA	TGTGCCTGGAGCGGGATCTCGGAGGAAAGGTACAGCTACGAGCAGTACTTC	CAWSGISEERYSYEQYF
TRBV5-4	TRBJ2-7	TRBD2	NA	TGTGCCAGCAGCTTGGTGACTAGCGACGAGCAGTACTTC	CASSLVTSDEQYF
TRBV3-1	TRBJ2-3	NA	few	TGTGCCAGCAGCCAAGACCGCAGCTCGGCGCAGTATTTT	CASSQDRSSAQYF
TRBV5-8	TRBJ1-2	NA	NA	TGTGCCAGCAGCTTGGCCGCAGGGTCGCGTGGCTACACCTTC	CASSLAAGSRGYTF
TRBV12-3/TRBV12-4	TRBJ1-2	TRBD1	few	TGTGCCAGCAGTTTCCTAGGAACAGGGGATAGCTACACCTTC	CASSFLGTGDSYTF
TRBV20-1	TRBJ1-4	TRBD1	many	TGCAGTGCGACCGATTACAGGGGAGATGAAAAACTGTTTTTT	CSATDYRGDEKLFF
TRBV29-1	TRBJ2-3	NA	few	TGCAGCGTTGAAAACTCTAAAGATACGCAGTATTTT	CSVENSKDTQYF
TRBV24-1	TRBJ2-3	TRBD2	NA	TGTGCCACCAGTGGTTTTAGCGGGGGGCAGGCAGATACGCAGTATTTT	CATSGFSGGQADTQYF
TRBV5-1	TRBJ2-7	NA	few	TGCGCCAGCAGCCAAGTTCGGGGGTACGAGCAGTACTTC	CASSQVRGYEQYF
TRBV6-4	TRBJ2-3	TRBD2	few	TGTGCCAGCAGTGAAAAGGGACTAGCGGGCACAGATACGCAGTATTTT	CASSEKGLAGTDTQYF
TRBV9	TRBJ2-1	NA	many	TGTGCCAGCAGCCTAAGCCCGGGGAGCAATGAGCAGTTCTTC	CASSLSPGSNEQFF
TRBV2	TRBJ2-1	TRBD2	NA	TGTGCCAGCAACGTAGGTCTAGCGGGAGAACATGAGCAGTTCTTC	CASNVGLAGEHEQFF
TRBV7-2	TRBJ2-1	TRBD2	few	TGTGCCAGCAGCTTAGTCGGGCCTAGCGGGAGTAGGCATGAGCAGTTCTTC	CASSLVGPSGSRHEQFF
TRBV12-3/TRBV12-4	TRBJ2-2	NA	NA	TGTGCCAGCAGTTCCTTCACGAACACCGGGGAGCTGTTTTTT	CASSSFTNTGELFF
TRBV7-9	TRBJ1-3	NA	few	TGTGCCACCATGAGTACGGGTTATGGAAACACCATATATTTT	CATMSTGYGNTIYF
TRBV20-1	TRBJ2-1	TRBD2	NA	TGCAGTGCTCTCGGCCTAGCGGGCGCTGCCTACAATGAGCAGTTCTTC	CSALGLAGAAYNEQFF
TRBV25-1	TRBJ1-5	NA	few	TGTGCCAGCAGTGCCACCAATCAGCCCCAGCATTTT	CASSATNQPQHF
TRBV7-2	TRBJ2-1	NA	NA	TGTGCCAGCAGCACAGAGGGAGGGGGCAATGAGCAGTTCTTC	CASSTEGGGNEQFF
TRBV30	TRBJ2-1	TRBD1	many	TGTGCCAGATCCACAGGGGGCATCTACAATGAGCAGTTCTTC	CARSTGGIYNEQFF
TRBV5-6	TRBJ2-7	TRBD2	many	TGTGCCAGCAGCATTGGACTAGCGGGGACCTACGAGCAGTACTTC	CASSIGLAGTYEQYF
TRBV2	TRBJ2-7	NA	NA	TGTGCCAGCAGTGAATCGGGACTTAGGGGGGACGAGCAGTACTTC	CASSESGLRGDEQYF
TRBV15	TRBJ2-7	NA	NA	TGTGCCACCAGCATCGATTCCTACGAGCAGTACTTC	CATSIDSYEQYF
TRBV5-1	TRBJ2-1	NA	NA	TGCGCCAGCAGCTTGGAGGCCCATGGCGGCTACAATGAGCAGTTCTTC	CASSLEAHGGYNEQFF
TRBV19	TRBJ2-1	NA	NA	TGTGCCAGTAGTATTGGAGGCCTAGCCAATGAGCAGTTCTTC	CASSIGGLANEQFF
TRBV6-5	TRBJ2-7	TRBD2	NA	TGTGCCAGCGGGGGCGGGGGGCTTGAGCAGTACTTC	CASGGGGLEQYF
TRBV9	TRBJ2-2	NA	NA	TGTGCCAGCAGCGTTGGGGCAGGGGAAACCGGGGAGCTGTTTTTT	CASSVGAGETGELFF
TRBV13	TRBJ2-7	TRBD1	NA	TGTGCCAGCAGCTCACAGGGGGCGCCTCCTTACGAGCAGTACTTC	CASSSQGAPPYEQYF